The sequence of this T cell receptor (beta chain) was determined in a study of CD8 T cells in ankylosing spondylitis. Study-level results: Past studies reported some motif variants in reactive arthritis synovial fluid and blood. Clones that were linked to disease were CD8+ and were relatively rare in peripheral blood. What seemed typical of ankylosing spondylitis blood was a TCR beta motif built from 7 or 8 highly homologous variants.

As the method for making TCR beta libraries, quantitative 5'-RACE with molecular barcodes was used. Each CDR3 protein is one row after TCRdb ran MiXCR on the 5' RACE reads. The table has around 130,000 distinct CDR3 sequences, roughly a sixth seen once. Germline lookup yields CDR1 MGHDK and CDR2 SYGVNS. The junction had 4 bases not matched to a gene; V was cut back by 9 bases and J by 1 base. CDR3 length: 13 amino acids. This clonotype was picked up a small number of times. Its antigen is unknown. This sequence originates from a male donor with ankylosing spondylitis. This sequence joins TRBV25-1 and TRBJ2-7; 9 bases map to TRBD1. Specimen: blood, either unsorted or a sorted T cell fraction (not recorded which). This CDR3 reads CASKTGGSYEQYF. The CDR3 DNA is TGTGCCAGTAAGACAGGGGGGTCCTACGAGCAGTACTTC.